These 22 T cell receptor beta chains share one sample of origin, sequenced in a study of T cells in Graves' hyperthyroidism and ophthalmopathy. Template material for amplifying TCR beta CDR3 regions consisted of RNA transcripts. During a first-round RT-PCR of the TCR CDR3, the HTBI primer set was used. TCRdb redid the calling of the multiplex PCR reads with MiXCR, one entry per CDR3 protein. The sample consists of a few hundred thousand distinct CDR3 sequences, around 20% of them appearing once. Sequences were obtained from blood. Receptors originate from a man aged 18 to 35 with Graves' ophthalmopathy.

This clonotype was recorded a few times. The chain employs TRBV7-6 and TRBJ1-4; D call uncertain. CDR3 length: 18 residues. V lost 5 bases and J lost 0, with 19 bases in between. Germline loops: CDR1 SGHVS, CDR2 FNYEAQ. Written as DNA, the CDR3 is TGTGCCAGCAGCCCCCCCCCGGGAACGCTTGCAACTAATGAAAAACTGTTTTTT. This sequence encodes CASSPPPGTLATNEKLFF.

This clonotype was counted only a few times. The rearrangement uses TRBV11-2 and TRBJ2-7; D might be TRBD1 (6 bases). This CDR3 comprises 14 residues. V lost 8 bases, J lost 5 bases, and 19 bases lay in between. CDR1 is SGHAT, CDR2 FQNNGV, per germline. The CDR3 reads CASVGQYGTDEQYF. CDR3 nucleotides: TGTGCCAGCGTTGGACAGTACGGAACAGACGAGCAGTACTTC. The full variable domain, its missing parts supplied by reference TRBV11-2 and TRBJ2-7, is EAGVAQSPRYKIIEKRQSVAFWCNPISGHATLYWYQQILGQGPKLLIQFQNNGVVDDSQLPKDRFSAERLKGVDSTLKIQPAKLEDSAVYLCASVGQYGTDEQYFGPGTRLTVT.

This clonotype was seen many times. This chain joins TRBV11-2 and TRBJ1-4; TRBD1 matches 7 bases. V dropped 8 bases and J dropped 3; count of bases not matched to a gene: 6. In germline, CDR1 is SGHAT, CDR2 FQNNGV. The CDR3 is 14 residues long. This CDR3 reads CASGRQGANEKLFF. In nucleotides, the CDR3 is TGTGCCAGCGGGCGACAGGGCGCTAATGAAAAACTGTTTTTT.

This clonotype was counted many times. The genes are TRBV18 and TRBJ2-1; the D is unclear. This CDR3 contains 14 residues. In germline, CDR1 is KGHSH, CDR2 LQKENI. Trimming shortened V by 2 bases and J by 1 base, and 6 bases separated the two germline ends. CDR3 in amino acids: CASSPFRSYNEQFF. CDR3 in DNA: TGTGCCAGCTCACCATTCCGGTCCTACAATGAGCAGTTCTTC.

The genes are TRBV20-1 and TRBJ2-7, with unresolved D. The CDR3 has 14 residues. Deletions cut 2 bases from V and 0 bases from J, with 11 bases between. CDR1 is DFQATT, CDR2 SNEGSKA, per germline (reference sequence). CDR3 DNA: TGCAGTGCTAGAAGGCCCCTTTCCTCCTACGAGCAGTACTTC. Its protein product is CSARRPLSSYEQYF.

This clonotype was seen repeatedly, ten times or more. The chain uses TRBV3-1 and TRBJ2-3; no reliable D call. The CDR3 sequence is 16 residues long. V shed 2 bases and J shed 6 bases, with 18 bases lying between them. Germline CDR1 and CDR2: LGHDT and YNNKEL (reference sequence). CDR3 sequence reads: CASSQYQTSQKDTQYF. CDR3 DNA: TGTGCCAGCAGCCAATACCAGACGTCTCAGAAGGATACGCAGTATTTT.

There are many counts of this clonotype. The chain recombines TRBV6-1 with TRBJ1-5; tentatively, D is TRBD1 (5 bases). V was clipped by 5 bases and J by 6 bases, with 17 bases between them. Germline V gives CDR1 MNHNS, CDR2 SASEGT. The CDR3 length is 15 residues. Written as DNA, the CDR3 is TGTGCCAGCAGTTCGTTCGGGGGAGAAGGTCAGCCCCAGCATTTT. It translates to CASSSFGGEGQPQHF.

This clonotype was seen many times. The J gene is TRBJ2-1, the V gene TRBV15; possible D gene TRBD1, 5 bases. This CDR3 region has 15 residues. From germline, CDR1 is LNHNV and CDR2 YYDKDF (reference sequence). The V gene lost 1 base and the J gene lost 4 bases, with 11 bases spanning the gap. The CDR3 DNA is TGTGCCACCAGCAGAGGAGTGACAGTATACAATGAGCAGTTCTTC. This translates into CATSRGVTVYNEQFF.

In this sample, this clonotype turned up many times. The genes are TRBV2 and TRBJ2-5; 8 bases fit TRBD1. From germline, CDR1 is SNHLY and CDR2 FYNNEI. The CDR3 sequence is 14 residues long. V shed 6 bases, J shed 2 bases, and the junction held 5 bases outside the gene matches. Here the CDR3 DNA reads TGTGCCAGCAGCGGGGACAGGAGGCAAGAGACCCAGTACTTC. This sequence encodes CASSGDRRQETQYF.

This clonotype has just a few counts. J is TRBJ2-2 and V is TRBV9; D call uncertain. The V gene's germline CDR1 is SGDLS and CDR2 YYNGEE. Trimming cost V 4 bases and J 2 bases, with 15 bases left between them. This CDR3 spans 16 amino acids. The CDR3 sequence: CASSPQLRVNTGELFF. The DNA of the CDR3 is TGTGCCAGCAGCCCCCAGCTAAGGGTAAACACCGGGGAGCTGTTTTTT.

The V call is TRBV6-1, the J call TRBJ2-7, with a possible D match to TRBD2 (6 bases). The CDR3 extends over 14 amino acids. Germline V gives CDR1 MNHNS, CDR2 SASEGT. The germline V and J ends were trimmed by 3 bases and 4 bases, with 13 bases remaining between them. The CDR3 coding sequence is TGTGCCAGCAGTGACCCAGGGAGGCGGTACGAGCAGTACTTC. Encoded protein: CASSDPGRRYEQYF.

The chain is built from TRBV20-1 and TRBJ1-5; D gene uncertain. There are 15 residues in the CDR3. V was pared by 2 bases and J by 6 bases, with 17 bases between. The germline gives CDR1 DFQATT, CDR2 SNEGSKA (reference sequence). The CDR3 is CSARSWVTSVQPQHF. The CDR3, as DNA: TGCAGTGCTAGATCCTGGGTCACTAGCGTTCAGCCCCAGCATTTT.

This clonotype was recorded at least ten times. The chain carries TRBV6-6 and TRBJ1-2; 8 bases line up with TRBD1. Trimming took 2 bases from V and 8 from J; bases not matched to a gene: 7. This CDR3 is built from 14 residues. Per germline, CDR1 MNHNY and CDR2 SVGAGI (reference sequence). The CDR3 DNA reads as TGTGCCAGCAGTTACGGACAGGGACGAGAAGGCTACACCTTC. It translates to CASSYGQGREGYTF.

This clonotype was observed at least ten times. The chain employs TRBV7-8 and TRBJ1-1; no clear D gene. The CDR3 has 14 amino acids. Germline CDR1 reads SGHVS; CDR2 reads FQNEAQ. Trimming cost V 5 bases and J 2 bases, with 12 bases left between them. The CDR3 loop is CASSPHPVNTEAFF. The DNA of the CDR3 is TGTGCCAGCAGCCCCCACCCGGTTAACACTGAAGCTTTCTTT.

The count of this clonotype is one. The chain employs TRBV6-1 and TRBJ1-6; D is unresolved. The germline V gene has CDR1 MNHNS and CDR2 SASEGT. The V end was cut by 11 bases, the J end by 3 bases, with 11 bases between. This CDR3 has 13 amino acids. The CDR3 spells CALFYDYNSPLHF. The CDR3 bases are TGTGCCCTATTCTATGACTATAATTCACCCCTCCACTTT.

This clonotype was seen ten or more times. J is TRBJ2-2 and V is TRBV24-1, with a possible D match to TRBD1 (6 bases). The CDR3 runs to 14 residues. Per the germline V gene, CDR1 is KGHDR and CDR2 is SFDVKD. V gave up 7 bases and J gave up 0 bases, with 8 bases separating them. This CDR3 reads CATSGDTNTGELFF. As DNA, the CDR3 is TGTGCCACCAGCGGGGACACGAACACCGGGGAGCTGTTTTTT.

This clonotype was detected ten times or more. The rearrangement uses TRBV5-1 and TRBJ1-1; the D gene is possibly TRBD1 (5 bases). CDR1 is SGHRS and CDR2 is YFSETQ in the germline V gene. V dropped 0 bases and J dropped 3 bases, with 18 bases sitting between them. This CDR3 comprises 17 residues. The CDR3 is CASSLGGRGSRDTEAFF. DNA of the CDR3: TGCGCCAGCAGCTTGGGGGGCCGCGGCAGCCGTGACACTGAAGCTTTCTTT.

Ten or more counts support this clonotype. This chain's CDR3 is CASSLSWGDETQYF. CDR3 in DNA: TGTGCCAGCAGCTTAAGCTGGGGTGATGAGACCCAGTACTTC. The chain couples TRBV7-6 to TRBJ2-5; D gene uncertain. The germline gives CDR1 SGHVS, CDR2 FNYEAQ. CDR3 length: 14 residues. The germline V and J ends were trimmed by 2 bases and 5 bases, with 12 bases remaining between them.

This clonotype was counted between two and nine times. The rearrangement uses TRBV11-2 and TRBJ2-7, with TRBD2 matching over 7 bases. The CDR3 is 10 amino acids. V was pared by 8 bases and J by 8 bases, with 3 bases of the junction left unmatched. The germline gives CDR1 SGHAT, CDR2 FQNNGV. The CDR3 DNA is TGTGCCAGCGCGGGACTACAGCAGTACTTC. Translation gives CASAGLQQYF.

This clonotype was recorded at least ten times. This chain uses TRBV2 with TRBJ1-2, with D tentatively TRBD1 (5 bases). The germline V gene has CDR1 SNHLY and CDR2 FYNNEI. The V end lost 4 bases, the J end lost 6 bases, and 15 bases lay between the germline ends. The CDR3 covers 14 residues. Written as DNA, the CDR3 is TGTGCCAGCAGTGGGGGGATCAGAGTGGATGGCTACACCTTC. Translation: CASSGGIRVDGYTF.

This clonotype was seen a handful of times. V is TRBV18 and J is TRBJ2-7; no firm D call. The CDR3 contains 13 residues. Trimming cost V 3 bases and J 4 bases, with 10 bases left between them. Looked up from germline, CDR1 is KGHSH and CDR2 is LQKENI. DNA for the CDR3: TGTGCCAGCTCACCGCCAGGAAAATACGAGCAGTACTTC. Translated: CASSPPGKYEQYF.

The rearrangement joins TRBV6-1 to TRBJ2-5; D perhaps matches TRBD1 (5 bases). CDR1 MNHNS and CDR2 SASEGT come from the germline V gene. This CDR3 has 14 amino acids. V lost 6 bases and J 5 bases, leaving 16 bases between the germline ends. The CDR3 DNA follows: TGTGCCAGCAGGCCACCAGGGTGGTCGGAGACCCAGTACTTC. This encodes CASRPPGWSETQYF.